Sequencing of this T cell receptor beta chain was carried out in a study of T cells expressing NK-cell markers. Germline V gene sequence: CDR1 SEHNR, CDR2 FQNEAQ (reference sequence). The CDR3 has 17 amino acids. TCRdb re-called the 5' RACE reads and catalogs CDR3 proteins one per entry, DNA excluded. This repertoire includes about 180,000 distinct CDR3 sequences. Sequenced input: blood T cells: a sorted CD56 or NKG2C T cell subset, CD4+ or CD8+ T cells, or bulk PBMC T cells (not recorded which). The sequence came from a woman between 18 and 70 years old in good health. V gene TRBV7-9 combines with J gene TRBJ2-7; TCRdb reports TRBD1, a call that lacks DNA to check it against. The CDR3 here is CASSSGPVDSTAYEQYF.